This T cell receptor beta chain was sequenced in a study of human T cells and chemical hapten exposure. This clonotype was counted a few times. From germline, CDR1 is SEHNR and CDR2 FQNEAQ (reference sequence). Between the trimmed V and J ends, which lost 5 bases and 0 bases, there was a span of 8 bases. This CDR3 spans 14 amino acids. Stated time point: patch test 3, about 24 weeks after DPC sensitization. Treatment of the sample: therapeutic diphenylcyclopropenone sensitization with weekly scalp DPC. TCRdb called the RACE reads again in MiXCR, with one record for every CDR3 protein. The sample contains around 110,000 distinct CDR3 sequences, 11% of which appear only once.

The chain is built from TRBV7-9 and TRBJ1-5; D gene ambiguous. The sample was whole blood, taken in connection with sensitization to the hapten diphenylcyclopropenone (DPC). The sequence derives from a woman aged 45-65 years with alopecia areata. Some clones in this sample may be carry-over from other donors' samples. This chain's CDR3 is CASSTEDSNQPQHF. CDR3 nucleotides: TGTGCCAGCAGCACAGAAGATAGCAATCAGCCCCAGCATTTT. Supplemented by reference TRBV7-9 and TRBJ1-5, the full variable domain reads DTGVSQNPRHKITKRGQNVTFRCDPISEHNRLYWYRQTLGQGPEFLTYFQNEAQLEKSRLLSDRFSAERPKGSFSTLEIQRTEQGDSAMYLCASSTEDSNQPQHFGDGTRLSIL.